The rows below give T cell receptor beta chains drawn from one sample of a study of blood T cell repertoires in COVID-19. Assay used: immunoSEQ multiplex PCR; TCRdb lists only in-frame clones, some missing. Of 25,000 to 35,000 clones in the sample, more than 75% were seen once. Sequencing was carried out using peripheral blood. These receptors came from a woman between 70 and 85 years old with acute or convalescent COVID-19. Both conserved end residues are part of each CDR3. Fields, in order: V gene, D gene, J gene, clone size, CDR3 DNA, CDR3 protein. A D gene is named only where the DNA matches it firmly. Rows give clone size only sometimes, using once, few, many, or a class for an expanded clone.

>TRBV3-1/TRBV3-2|TRBD1|TRBJ1-4|-
TGTGCCAGCAGCCAGACAGGGAAGAAACTGTTTTTT
CASSQTGKKLFF
>TRBV6-5|-|TRBJ1-5|once
TGTGCCAGCAGAGATCGGGGCAATCAGCCCCAGCATTTT
CASRDRGNQPQHF
>TRBV6-5|TRBD1|TRBJ1-2|-
TGTGCCAGCGAGACAGGGCAGAACTATGGCTACACCTTC
CASETGQNYGYTF
>TRBV21-1|-|TRBJ2-2|-
TGTGCCAGCAACCTACAGGGGGCTTACACCGGGGAGCTGTTTTTT
CASNLQGAYTGELFF
>TRBV6-2/TRBV6-3|TRBD2|TRBJ2-3|-
TGTGCCAGCAGTTACGGGGCTAGCGGGGCTAGCACAGATACGCAGTATTTT
CASSYGASGASTDTQYF
>TRBV4-1|TRBD1|TRBJ1-2|-
TGCGCCAGCAGCCAAGGGGACAGGTCAAACTATGGCTACACCTTC
CASSQGDRSNYGYTF
>TRBV5-1|-|TRBJ2-5|-
TGCGCCAGCAGCTCCGTCTCGGGGGAGACCCAGTACTTC
CASSSVSGETQYF
>TRBV28|TRBD1|TRBJ1-2|-
TGTGCCAGCAGTTTAAACAGGGGGCGCGGTGGCTACACCTTC
CASSLNRGRGGYTF
>TRBV7-2|-|TRBJ1-1|-
TGTGCCAGCTCGGTTGCGATTGAAGCTTTCTTT
CASSVAIEAFF
>TRBV27|TRBD2|TRBJ2-4|-
TGTGCCAGCAGTTTCGGGGGACTAATAGCCAAAAACATTCAGTACTTC
CASSFGGLIAKNIQYF
>TRBV4-3|-|TRBJ2-3|-
TGCGCCAGCTACGGGGGTGGAGATACGCAGTATTTT
CASYGGGDTQYF
>TRBV3-1/TRBV3-2|-|TRBJ1-1|-
TGTGCCAGTACAGGGAGCGCTGAAGCTTTCTTT
CASTGSAEAFF
>TRBV14|TRBD1|TRBJ2-5|few
TGTGCCAGCAGCCCTAAGACAGGGGGCGAAGAGACCCAGTACTTC
CASSPKTGGEETQYF
>TRBV6-5|-|TRBJ2-7|-
TGTGCCAGCAGTTCAGGGTGGGGCTCAACCTACGAGCAGTACTTC
CASSSGWGSTYEQYF
>TRBV19|-|TRBJ1-6|-
TGTGCCAGTAGAACCTCGGGGGGCACCATCTCCTATAATTCACCCCTCCACTTT
CASRTSGGTISYNSPLHF
>TRBV19|-|TRBJ1-4|once
TGTGCCAGTCGCCGGGATGCAACTAATGAAAAACTGTTTTTT
CASRRDATNEKLFF
>TRBV11-3|TRBD2|TRBJ2-5|-
TGTGCCAGCAGCGACGGACTAGCAGGGGAGACCCAGTACTTC
CASSDGLAGETQYF
>TRBV6-5|TRBD1|TRBJ1-4|-
TGTGCCAGCAGGAACCCCAGGGGGCGTAATGAAAAACTGTTTTTT
CASRNPRGRNEKLFF
>TRBV2|TRBD2|TRBJ2-2|-
TGTGCCAGCAGCGGACTAGCGGGAGAAAACACCGGGGAGCTGTTTTTT
CASSGLAGENTGELFF
>TRBV11-3|TRBD1|TRBJ2-3|-
TGTGCCAGCAGCGCCCCCCCGGGACAGGGGGCCACAGATACGCAGTATTTT
CASSAPPGQGATDTQYF
>TRBV18|TRBD1|TRBJ2-3|-
TGTGCCAGCTCACCAGTGGGGACAGGCACAGATACGCAGTATTTT
CASSPVGTGTDTQYF
>TRBV5-1|TRBD2|TRBJ2-7|-
TGCGCCAGCAGCTTGACTAGCGGGAGAAAAAACGAGCAGTACTTC
CASSLTSGRKNEQYF
>TRBV27|-|TRBJ1-1|-
TGTGCCAGCAGCCTCCGGGCCCTAGGGAGGAGAGGGGACACTGAAGCTTTCTTT
CASSLRALGRRGDTEAFF
>TRBV2|TRBD1|TRBJ1-5|-
TGTGCCAGCAGTGAAAATTGGGGACAGGGGAGGCAGCCCCAGCATTTT
CASSENWGQGRQPQHF
>TRBV10-2|TRBD2|TRBJ2-5|once
TGCGCCAGCAGCGGGCCGACTAGCGGGACTGAGACCCAGTACTTC
CASSGPTSGTETQYF
>TRBV5-6|TRBD2|TRBJ2-3|-
TGTGCCAGCAGCTTGAAGGGAGGGGCAGATACGCAGTATTTT
CASSLKGGADTQYF
>TRBV6-5|-|TRBJ2-5|few
TGTGCCAGCAGGTGGCTGGAGACCCAGTACTTC
CASRWLETQYF
>TRBV6-5|TRBD1|TRBJ2-1|-
TGTGCCAGCAGTTGGGGACAGAGCTACAATGAGCAGTTCTTC
CASSWGQSYNEQFF
>TRBV7-2|-|TRBJ2-1|-
TGTGCCAGCAGCTTAGGGGGCGGCAATGAGCAGTTCTTC
CASSLGGGNEQFF
>TRBV7-6|-|TRBJ2-3|-
TGTGCCAGCAGCTTCGGAGGGAACACAGATACGCAGTATTTT
CASSFGGNTDTQYF
>TRBV30|-|TRBJ2-1|-
TGTGCCTGTGGCCGGGAGCACTACAATGAGCAGTTCTTC
CACGREHYNEQFF
>TRBV27|-|TRBJ2-1|-
TGTGCCATCCGGGACTCCCCCTACAATGAGCAGTTCTTC
CAIRDSPYNEQFF
>TRBV28|-|TRBJ1-3|-
TGTGCCAGCAGTCGCACCGGGATATCTGGAAACACCATATATTTT
CASSRTGISGNTIYF
>TRBV5-5|TRBD1|TRBJ2-5|-
TGTGCCAGCAGCCCGGGCGTTGGGACAGGGGGCGTGGAGACCCAGTACTTC
CASSPGVGTGGVETQYF
>TRBV15|-|TRBJ1-5|-
TGTGCCACCAGCAGAGGGGGGGGCTCTTCGTATCAGCCCCAGCATTTT
CATSRGGGSSYQPQHF
>TRBV7-6|-|TRBJ2-6|few
TGTGCCAGCAGCCCAGCCTCCACAGCTGGGGCCAACGTCCTGACTTTC
CASSPASTAGANVLTF
>TRBV5-1|-|TRBJ2-7|-
TGCGCCAGCAGCCCCAGGGGGGCCAGTCCTAGAGAGCAGTACTTC
CASSPRGASPREQYF
>TRBV12-5|TRBD2|TRBJ2-2|-
TGTGCTAGTGGTTTTCAGAGCGGGGGTCGGAGCACCGGGGAGCTGTTTTTT
CASGFQSGGRSTGELFF
>TRBV11-2|-|TRBJ1-4|-
TGTGCCAGCGGGGCCGGTAATGAAAAACTGTTTTTT
CASGAGNEKLFF
>TRBV15|-|TRBJ2-7|-
TGTGCCACCAGCTCAGGGGACACTCTTTACGAGCAGTACTTC
CATSSGDTLYEQYF
>TRBV6-5|TRBD1|TRBJ1-4|few
TGTGCCAGCAGTCAGACAGGGGGCAATGAAAAACTGTTTTTT
CASSQTGGNEKLFF
>TRBV5-1|-|TRBJ2-1|-
TGCGCCAGCAGCTCCAGCGGTATATCCGGAAATGAGCAGTTCTTC
CASSSSGISGNEQFF
>TRBV5-1|TRBD1|TRBJ1-2|-
TGCGCCAGCAGCCAAGGACAGGGCTCGAGCTACACCTTC
CASSQGQGSSYTF
>TRBV20-1|TRBD2|TRBJ2-7|-
TGCAGTGCTGGTGGCGGGAGGTCCTCCTACGAGCAGTACTTC
CSAGGGRSSYEQYF
>TRBV7-9|TRBD2|TRBJ2-7|-
TGTGCCAGCAGCCCCCGGGAGGGCGCGGGGTACGAGCAGTACTTC
CASSPREGAGYEQYF
>TRBV30|TRBD2|TRBJ2-1|-
TGTGCCTGGAGCGGGGGGGGCTACCATGAGCAGTTCTTC
CAWSGGGYHEQFF